This entry concerns a single TCR beta chain. TCRdb called the 5' RACE reads again in MiXCR, with one record for every CDR3 protein. The table shows about 68,000 distinct CDR3 sequences, with 10% to 15% occurring only once. CDR1 is DFQATT and CDR2 is SNEGSKA in the germline V gene (reference sequence). The ends were cut back, 5 bases at V and 6 bases at J, with 14 bases in the middle. This CDR3 comprises 14 residues. This sample is drawn from a study of early T cells in non-severe SARS-CoV-2 infection. Material: whole blood. V and J are TRBV20-1 and TRBJ1-6; tentative D call: TRBD1 (5 bases). This TCR was recovered from an adult who was a healthcare worker with PCR-confirmed SARS-CoV-2 infection or an uninfected control (not recorded which). The CDR3 protein is CSAGETAGNSPLHF. The CDR3 DNA follows: TGCAGTGCTGGGGAGACAGCCGGTAATTCACCCCTCCACTTT.